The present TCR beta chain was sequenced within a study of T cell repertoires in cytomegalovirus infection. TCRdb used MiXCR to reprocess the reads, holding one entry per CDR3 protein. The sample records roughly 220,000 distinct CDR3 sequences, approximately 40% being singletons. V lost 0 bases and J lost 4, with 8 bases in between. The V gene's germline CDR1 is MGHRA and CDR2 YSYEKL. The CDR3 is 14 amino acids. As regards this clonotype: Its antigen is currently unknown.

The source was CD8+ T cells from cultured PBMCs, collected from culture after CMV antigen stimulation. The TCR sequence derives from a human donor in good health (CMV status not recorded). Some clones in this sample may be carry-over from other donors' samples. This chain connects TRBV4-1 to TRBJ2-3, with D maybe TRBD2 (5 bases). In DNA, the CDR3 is TGCGCCAGCAGCCAAGATCTGGGAGCAGATACGCAGTATTTT. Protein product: CASSQDLGADTQYF.